This T cell receptor (beta chain) appears in the sequencing data of a study of identical twins. General study points: Out-of-frame alpha sequences common to twins exhibited an excess of low generation probability. Modeled out-of-frame TCR alpha sharing in monozygotic twins fell below observed levels.

In the case of this clonotype: Its antigen is as yet unknown.

V lost 6 bases and J lost 5, with 24 bases in between. CDR1 and CDR2 (germline): SGHRS, YFSETQ. The CDR3 consists of 16 residues. A universal primer site was created by template switching, with the cDNA bearing unique molecular identifiers. TCRdb redid the calling of the 5' RACE reads with MiXCR, one entry per CDR3 protein. Here the sample spans more than 600,000 distinct CDR3 sequences, roughly 18% being singletons. In addition, the sample was reused for a study of T cells expressing NK-cell markers. This second study says: Among several donors, these clonotypes also ranked first in the CD3+CD56-NKG2C+ fraction.

This sequence joins TRBV5-1 and TRBJ2-7; the D gene is possibly TRBD1 (6 bases). The source material was PBMCs. The receptor comes from a woman younger than 35 in good health. CDR3 loop: CASNPDRILSYDEQYF. In DNA form, the CDR3 reads TGCGCCAGCAACCCCGACAGGATTTTGTCTTATGACGAGCAGTACTTC.